This T cell receptor (beta chain) was captured in a study of blood T cells in healthy people across ages. A second PCR, run for roughly 7 to 12 cycles, used a sample-barcoded 5' primer plus a J-beta primer mix. Sequencing yielded, for each sample, at least 3 million paired-end reads carrying CDR3. Via MiXCR, TCRdb re-called the 5' RACE reads, giving one row per CDR3 protein. The table includes around 800,000 distinct CDR3 sequences, around a quarter detected once. This clonotype was picked up a small number of times. V lost 3 bases to trimming and J lost 0 bases, with 6 bases between them. Germline CDR1 is KGHSH and CDR2 is LQKENI. The CDR3 is 14 amino acids. Each donor was a healthy Caucasian individual from Russia, aged about 6 to 95. The sample was also reused in another study, on T cells of mothers and their children. According to that study: No persistent microchimeric T cell clones were detected.

The source of this sequence is a boy younger than 18 in good health. Specimen: blood. V and J are TRBV18 and TRBJ1-3, with D unclear. CDR3 protein: CASSPPISGNTIYF. The DNA for the CDR3 is TGTGCCAGCTCACCCCCAATCTCTGGAAACACCATATATTTT.